A single sample is the source of the 5 T cell receptor beta chains below, sequenced in a study of response to subunit inactivated influenza vaccine. Each CDR3 protein is one row after TCRdb ran MiXCR on the RT-PCR reads. The table records around 490,000 distinct CDR3 sequences, 7.6% of them present only once. The sample was PBMCs from blood, taken less than 30 months after vaccination. These receptors were collected from a man aged 50-75 years who received an inactivated influenza vaccine.

The chain recombines TRBV7-6 with TRBJ2-3; TRBD2 is a possible D gene (5 bases). V was cut by 5 bases and J by 4 bases, with 13 bases left in between. Germline CDR1 is SGHVS and CDR2 is FNYEAQ. This CDR3 spans 14 amino acids. The DNA of the CDR3 is TGTGCCAGCAGCCCAAATAGCGTCCCAGATACGCAGTATTTT. It yields the protein CASSPNSVPDTQYF.

This clonotype appeared many times. The V and J genes are TRBV5-6 and TRBJ1-1; D unclear. V was shortened by 3 bases and J by 7 bases, with 13 bases between the two germline ends. CDR3 length: 13 residues. CDR1 SGHDT and CDR2 YYEEEE come from the germline V gene. CDR3 loop: CASSSGRSGEAFF. The CDR3 DNA follows: TGTGCCAGCAGCTCTGGACGGAGCGGTGAAGCTTTCTTT.

This clonotype was seen repeatedly, ten times or more. The V and J genes are TRBV20-1 and TRBJ1-4; D is perhaps TRBD1 (5 bases). CDR1 is DFQATT and CDR2 is SNEGSKA in the germline V gene (reference sequence). V gave up 6 bases and J gave up 0 bases, with 14 bases separating them. The CDR3 has 15 amino acids. The CDR3, as DNA: TGCAGTGCCCCTCCTCAGGGATCAACTAATGAAAAACTGTTTTTT. Its protein product is CSAPPQGSTNEKLFF.

This clonotype has only a few counts. The chain combines TRBV9 with TRBJ2-1; perhaps TRBD1 as D (6 bases). The length of the CDR3 is 15 residues. Deletions cut 0 bases from V and 7 bases from J, with 14 bases between. Germline V gene lookup returns CDR1 SGDLS and CDR2 YYNGEE. CDR3 in DNA: TGTGCCAGCAGCGTAGACGGGACATCTAGGAATGAGCAGTTCTTC. Translating gives CASSVDGTSRNEQFF.

In its sample, this clonotype was seen a few times. The chain carries TRBV3-1 and TRBJ2-7, with D perhaps given as TRBD1 or TRBD2 (5 bases each). Germline V lookup: CDR1 LGHDT, CDR2 YNNKEL (reference sequence). The CDR3 covers 14 residues. V was trimmed by 1 base and J by 5 bases, leaving 12 bases between them. The chain's CDR3 is CASSQAPRDHEQYF. The CDR3 coding sequence is TGTGCCAGCAGCCAAGCGCCCAGGGACCACGAGCAGTACTTC.